This T cell receptor beta chain was documented in a study of radiotherapy plus CTLA-4 blockade in lung cancer. As for the study in general: Across the patients, objective responses occurred in about 19%, and disease control in approximately 30%. Study-wide results and caveats: The authors reported that early blood T cell clone dynamics, with interferon-beta, best predicted response. Expansion of tumor-derived TCR clones was observed in blood after radiotherapy plus ipilimumab.

Measured with immunoSEQ multiplex PCR; TCRdb has only the in-frame clones, and not every one. Of roughly 59,000 clones detected, 65% to 80% appear once; the ten largest clones hold around 8%. This clone appeared many times. Its matching antigen is unknown. CDR3 size: 12 residues. Germline CDR1 is SGHTA and CDR2 is FQGNSA. V was shortened by 5 bases and J by 8 bases, with 12 bases between the two germline ends. The clonotype originates from a human donor with non-small cell lung cancer whose response to radiotherapy plus ipilimumab could not be evaluated. The chain couples TRBV7-2 to TRBJ1-1, with D maybe TRBD1 (5 bases). The material sequenced was peripheral blood, taken from a patient treated with radiotherapy plus ipilimumab. CDR3 protein: CASSDRGPEAFF. For the CDR3, the DNA is TGTGCCAGCAGCGATAGGGGCCCCGAAGCTTTCTTT.